The rows below give T cell receptor beta chains drawn from one sample of a study of T-cell reconstitution after alpha-beta-depleted transplantation in children. In TCRdb, the PCR reads were re-called with MiXCR into one record per CDR3 protein. This sample yields about 640,000 distinct CDR3 sequences, of which around 17% are seen a single time; 0.9% to 1.2% belongs to the top ten. The starting material was PBMCs from the stem cell graft donor, obtained from the stem cell graft. The receptors shown here come from a human donor who donated a stem cell graft to a child with acute myeloid leukemia. Each CDR3 is given with its conserved first and last residue. The D gene is left open where the match is weak.

TRBV5-1	NA	TRBJ1-1	CASSLAGRTGTEAFF
TRBV20-1	NA	TRBJ1-1	CSALGGTYTMNTEAFF
TRBV29-1	NA	TRBJ1-1	CSVRGQTPEAFF
TRBV20-1	NA	TRBJ1-3	CSALREAGNTIYF
TRBV7-9	NA	TRBJ2-2	CASSFGGQNTGELFF
TRBV20-1	TRBD2	TRBJ2-3	CSARTRGGSSTDTQYF
TRBV20-1	NA	TRBJ2-5	CSARWTIQETQYF
TRBV7-2	NA	TRBJ1-5	CASSFRDPRISNQPQHF
TRBV24-1	NA	TRBJ1-5	CATSDPASGGTINQPQHF
TRBV5-1	NA	TRBJ2-2	CASSPEVPDAGELFF
TRBV13	NA	TRBJ2-7	CASSSGLQSLYEQYF
TRBV6-6	TRBD1	TRBJ1-5	CASRTGMDQPQHF
TRBV11-1	NA	TRBJ2-1	CASSFTGIGEQFF
TRBV20-1	NA	TRBJ2-2	CSARPHHTGELFF
TRBV7-6	NA	TRBJ1-6	CASSSGTGYNSPLHF
TRBV12-3/TRBV12-4	NA	TRBJ2-3	CASSWRAGDTQYF
TRBV30	NA	TRBJ2-1	CAWTKRGGTNEQFF
TRBV20-1	TRBD1	TRBJ2-5	CSARNRGWETQYF
TRBV7-8	TRBD2	TRBJ2-1	CASSSSGGTNNEQFF
TRBV12-3/TRBV12-4	NA	TRBJ2-2	CASRSPGDHGELFF
TRBV7-6	TRBD1	TRBJ1-5	CASSSGQGEDQPQHF
TRBV12-3/TRBV12-4	TRBD1	TRBJ1-4	CASRFDRDLEKLFF
TRBV29-1	NA	TRBJ1-1	CSVEVKGEETEAFF
TRBV7-2	TRBD2	TRBJ2-3	CASSLGGGGNTQYF
TRBV12-3/TRBV12-4	NA	TRBJ2-5	CASSFSGLRDTGETQYF